One and the same sample provided the 24 T cell receptor beta chains below, sequenced in a study of tissue T cells after allogeneic stem cell transplantation. The table came from immunoSEQ multiplex PCR; TCRdb's copy has only in-frame clones and leaves some out. The sample has several thousand clones, 70% seen once. Sequencing used tissue from the right colon, obtained at autopsy. The source is a male donor older than 55 with lung cancer.

The chain employs TRBV13 and TRBJ1-1, with D possibly matching TRBD1 (6 bases). Trimming took off 5 bases at V and 1 base at J, with 8 bases between the two ends. This CDR3 is 13 amino acids long. The germline CDR1 and CDR2 sequences are PRHDT and FYEKMQ (reference sequence). In DNA, the CDR3 is TGTGCCAGCAGCGGAGGGGGGAACACTGAAGCTTTCTTT. Translation gives CASSGGGNTEAFF.

The chain is built from TRBV27 and TRBJ2-1; D remains unclear. Looked up from germline, CDR1 is MNHEY and CDR2 is SMNVEV (reference sequence). V dropped 1 base and J dropped 6 bases, with 7 bases sitting between them. The CDR3 extends over 13 amino acids. Here the CDR3 DNA reads TGTGCCAGCAGTTTATTTAGCACCAATGAGCAGTTCTTC. Encoded protein: CASSLFSTNEQFF.

V and J are TRBV20-1 and TRBJ2-5; D is undetermined. Germline V gives CDR1 DFQATT, CDR2 SNEGSKA (reference sequence). V lost 6 bases and J 9 bases, leaving 11 bases between the germline ends. CDR3 length: 10 residues. This CDR3 reads CSARPRAQYF. CDR3 sequence (DNA): TGCAGTGCAAGGCCTCGGGCCCAGTACTTC.

This rearrangement joins TRBV7-9 to TRBJ1-1; TRBD1 is a possible D gene (5 bases). This CDR3 comprises 15 residues. Trimming removed 5 bases from V and 3 bases from J, with 16 bases in between. Germline V gives CDR1 SEHNR, CDR2 FQNEAQ (reference sequence). The CDR3 DNA reads as TGTGCCAGCAGCCCATGGGGAGGGGATCACACTGAAGCTTTCTTT. Its protein is CASSPWGGDHTEAFF.

The chain links TRBV5-1 to TRBJ2-3; D ambiguous. The CDR3 length is 15 residues. V was shortened by 4 bases and J by 2 bases, with 14 bases between the two germline ends. Germline-derived CDR1 and CDR2 are SGHRS and YFSETQ. CDR3 amino acids: CASSLTRPNTDTQYF. Here the CDR3 DNA reads TGCGCCAGCAGCCTAACCCGGCCCAACACAGATACGCAGTATTTT. Combining the CDR3 with reference TRBV5-1 and TRBJ2-3 gives the whole variable domain KAGVTQTPRYLIKTRGQQVTLSCSPISGHRSVSWYQQTPGQGLQFLFEYFSETQRNKGNFPGRFSGRQFSNSRSEMNVSTLELGDSALYLCASSLTRPNTDTQYFGPGTRLTVL.

In its sample, this clone was seen a few times. CDR3 nucleotides: TGTGCCAGCGGCCCGCGACGGCAAGAGACCCAGTACTTC. It yields the protein CASGPRRQETQYF. The V call is TRBV19, the J call TRBJ2-5, with D uncertain. V was trimmed by 9 bases and J by 2 bases, leaving 13 bases between them. The CDR3 extends over 13 amino acids. CDR1 LNHDA and CDR2 SQIVND come from the germline V gene (reference sequence).

The CDR3 sequence: CASRIVPRGRIQPQHF. The CDR3 DNA reads as TGTGCCAGCAGGATTGTCCCCAGGGGACGGATTCAGCCCCAGCATTTT. The chain recombines TRBV6-6 with TRBJ1-5; D may be TRBD1 (6 bases). Germline assignment: CDR1 MNHNY and CDR2 SVGAGI (reference sequence). Trimming stripped 6 bases from V and 6 bases from J, with 21 bases between. CDR3 size: 16 residues.

The V and J genes are TRBV19 and TRBJ2-5; 7 nucleotides line up with TRBD1. The trim removed 6 bases at V and 4 bases at J, leaving 5 bases unmatched. From germline, CDR1 is LNHDA and CDR2 SQIVND (reference sequence). The CDR3 is 13 amino acids. The DNA of the CDR3 is TGTGCCAGTAGGTCGTCAGGGGGAGAGACCCAGTACTTC. Amino acids: CASRSSGGETQYF.

The chain employs TRBV6-5 and TRBJ1-2, with 8 bases fitting TRBD1. V trimming: 5 bases; J trimming: 3 bases; junction bases outside the gene matches: 5. Germline CDR1 and CDR2: MNHEY and SVGAGI. This CDR3 comprises 14 residues. The CDR3 nucleotides read TGTGCCAGCAGTCATTACAGGGGGGACTATGGCTACACCTTC. It specifies CASSHYRGDYGYTF.

The chain has TRBV19 and TRBJ2-3; 7 positions agree with TRBD2. The length of the CDR3 is 15 residues. Trimming at V came to 2 bases and at J to 5 bases, leaving 7 bases not matched to a gene. The germline V gene has CDR1 LNHDA and CDR2 SQIVND (reference sequence). The CDR3 loop is CASSIRDGGRDTQYF. The CDR3 DNA reads TGTGCCAGTAGTATACGGGACGGGGGGAGAGATACGCAGTATTTT.

The chain carries TRBV5-8 and TRBJ2-1, with D possibly matching TRBD1 (5 bases). Trimming stripped 4 bases from V and 3 bases from J, with 11 bases between. The CDR3 loop spans 14 amino acids. Germline V CDR1 and CDR2: SGHTS, YDEGEE. CDR3 DNA sequence: TGTGCCAGCAGCCTATCGACAGTCTACAATGAGCAGTTCTTC. Amino acids: CASSLSTVYNEQFF.

The chain combines TRBV28 with TRBJ2-5; TRBD2 might be the D (7 bases). Trimming left V 5 bases short and J 4 bases short, with 17 bases between. The CDR3 runs to 15 residues. Germline V lookup: CDR1 MDHEN, CDR2 SYDVKM. The CDR3 is CASSPMGGGLETQYF. CDR3 coding DNA: TGTGCCAGCAGTCCCATGGGAGGGGGGCTAGAGACCCAGTACTTC.

The V and J genes are TRBV10-3 and TRBJ2-2, with 7 bases that match TRBD1. Losses at the gene ends were 6 bases for V and 4 bases for J; bases not matched to a gene: 11. This CDR3 region has 16 residues. Germline V gene lookup returns CDR1 ENHRY and CDR2 SYGVKD. CDR3 in amino acids: CAIRKGAVDGTGELFF. The CDR3 DNA sequence: TGTGCCATCAGAAAGGGGGCCGTCGATGGCACCGGGGAGCTGTTTTTT.

The rearrangement joins TRBV6-5 to TRBJ2-1; 12 nucleotides line up with TRBD1. The CDR3 is 15 residues long. The ends lost 2 bases at V and 7 bases at J; junction bases unmatched: 3. Germline CDR1 and CDR2: MNHEY and SVGAGI. The CDR3 protein is CASSYTGQGANEQFF. In DNA, the CDR3 is TGTGCCAGCAGTTACACGGGACAGGGGGCAAATGAGCAGTTCTTC.

This sequence joins TRBV9 and TRBJ2-1, with 11 bases matching TRBD2. With 5 bases clipped from V and 8 bases from J, the junction kept 9 bases outside the gene matches. CDR1 and CDR2 (germline): SGDLS, YYNGEE. The CDR3 is 15 amino acids. The CDR3 protein is CASSVLAGGSDEQFF. CDR3 DNA: TGTGCCAGCAGTGTTCTAGCGGGGGGTTCGGATGAGCAGTTCTTC.

Within the sample, this clone is large. This chain joins TRBV7-9 and TRBJ2-2; 11 bases line up with TRBD2. Trimming took 5 bases from V and 4 from J; bases not matched to a gene: 6. The CDR3 contains 16 residues. Germline CDR1 reads SEHNR; CDR2 reads FQNEAQ (reference sequence). The CDR3 is CASSPLAGGGTGELFF. The DNA of the CDR3 is TGTGCCAGCAGCCCGCTAGCGGGAGGAGGCACCGGGGAGCTGTTTTTT. Complete variable domain (other parts from reference TRBV7-9 and TRBJ2-2): DTGVSQNPRHKITKRGQNVTFRCDPISEHNRLYWYRQTLGQGPEFLTYFQNEAQLEKSRLLSDRFSAERPKGSFSTLEIQRTEQGDSAMYLCASSPLAGGGTGELFFGEGSRLTVL.

In this sample, this clone turned up a few times. The chain links TRBV14 to TRBJ2-4, with D maybe TRBD1 (7 bases). The CDR3 has 16 residues. The V gene's germline CDR1 is SGHDN and CDR2 FVKESK. Trimming left V 1 base short and J 7 bases short, with 17 bases between. The CDR3 protein is CASSQGGQRVVNIQYF. The CDR3 DNA reads as TGTGCCAGCAGCCAAGGGGGACAGCGGGTTGTCAACATTCAGTACTTC.

This chain uses TRBV19 with TRBJ1-1; the D gene is possibly TRBD1 (5 bases). Germline CDR1 is LNHDA and CDR2 is SQIVND (reference sequence). This CDR3 contains 13 residues. The ends were cut back, 8 bases at V and 2 bases at J, with 12 bases in the middle. The CDR3 region has the DNA TGTGCCAGTCAGGGCAGTCCAAACACTGAAGCTTTCTTT. It specifies CASQGSPNTEAFF. The whole variable domain, remainder taken from reference TRBV19 and TRBJ1-1, is DGGITQSPKYLFRKEGQNVTLSCEQNLNHDAMYWYRQDPGQGLRLIYYSQIVNDFQKGDIAEGYSVSREKKESFPLTVTSAQKNPTAFYLCASQGSPNTEAFFGQGTRLTVV.

This clone was seen more than once but under ten times. The chain uses TRBV6-5 and TRBJ2-7; possible D gene TRBD1, 6 bases. Trimming removed 8 bases from V and 3 bases from J, with 17 bases in between. CDR1 MNHEY and CDR2 SVGAGI come from the germline V gene. CDR3 length: 14 residues. The CDR3 DNA follows: TGTGCCAGCCTCCCCCGGGACATTAACTACGAGCAGTACTTC. Translating it yields CASLPRDINYEQYF.

By share of the sample, this clone is hyperexpanded (1% or more). The chain is built from TRBV28 and TRBJ2-7; D is undetermined. The CDR3 consists of 16 residues. Germline V gene lookup returns CDR1 MDHEN and CDR2 SYDVKM. Trimming left V 1 base short and J 4 bases short, with 17 bases between. The CDR3 reads CASSLLGSQDLYEQYF. For the CDR3, the DNA is TGTGCCAGCAGTTTATTGGGCAGCCAGGATTTGTACGAGCAGTACTTC. Full variable domain (remainder filled in from reference TRBV28 and TRBJ2-7): DVKVTQSSRYLVKRTGEKVFLECVQDMDHENMFWYRQDPGLGLRLIYFSYDVKMKEKGDIPEGYSVSREKKERFSLILESASTNQTSMYLCASSLLGSQDLYEQYFGPGTRLTVT.

By frequency in the sample, this clone is large. This chain joins TRBV2 and TRBJ2-5, with D perhaps matching TRBD1 or TRBD2 (5 bases each). Germline V CDR1 and CDR2: SNHLY, FYNNEI. Trimming stripped 5 bases from V and 5 bases from J, with 9 bases between. There are 12 residues in the CDR3. The CDR3 sequence is CASSPWGETQYF. The CDR3 region has the DNA TGTGCCAGCAGTCCCTGGGGGGAGACCCAGTACTTC. Looking up the rest from reference TRBV2 and TRBJ2-5 gives the full variable domain: EPEVTQTPSHQVTQMGQEVILRCVPISNHLYFYWYRQILGQKVEFLVSFYNNEISEKSEIFDDQFSVERPDGSNFTLKIRSTKLEDSAMYFCASSPWGETQYFGPGTRLLVL.

The CDR3 protein is CASSSTGDNQPQHF. CDR3 nucleotide sequence: TGTGCCAGCAGTTCGACAGGGGACAATCAGCCCCAGCATTTT. The genes are TRBV28 and TRBJ1-5; 8 bases map to TRBD1. The V gene end was trimmed by 4 bases and the J gene end by 3 bases; junction bases not matched to a gene: 2. CDR3 size: 14 residues. Germline loops: CDR1 MDHEN, CDR2 SYDVKM.

As DNA, the CDR3 is TGTGCTAGTGGGCGCATCCTTGGAGATACGCAGTATTTT. This gives the protein CASGRILGDTQYF. The V and J genes are TRBV12-5 and TRBJ2-3; no firm D call. The V end was cut by 6 bases, the J end by 5 bases, with 12 bases between. The length of the CDR3 is 13 residues. Germline CDR1 reads LGHNT; CDR2 reads FRNRAP.

The chain is built from TRBV12-5 and TRBJ2-5; TRBD1 is a possible D gene (6 bases). This CDR3 region has 15 residues. Germline V gene data show CDR1 as LGHNT and CDR2 as FRNRAP. V lost 2 bases and J lost 5, with 15 bases in between. CDR3 sequence reads: CASGLNRAGDETQYF. The CDR3 DNA reads TGTGCTAGTGGTTTGAACCGGGCAGGGGACGAGACCCAGTACTTC.